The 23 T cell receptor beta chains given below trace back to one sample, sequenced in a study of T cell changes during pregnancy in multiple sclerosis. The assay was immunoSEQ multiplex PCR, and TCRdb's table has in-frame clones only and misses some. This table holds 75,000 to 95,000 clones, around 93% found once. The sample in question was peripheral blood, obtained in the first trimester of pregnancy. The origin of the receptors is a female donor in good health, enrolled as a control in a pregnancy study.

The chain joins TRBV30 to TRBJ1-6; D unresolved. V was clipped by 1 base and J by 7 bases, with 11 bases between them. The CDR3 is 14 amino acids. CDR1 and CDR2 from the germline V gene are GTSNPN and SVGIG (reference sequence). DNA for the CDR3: TGTGCCTGGAGTGGAGGGTCGTCAAATTCACCCCTCCACTTT. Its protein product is CAWSGGSSNSPLHF.

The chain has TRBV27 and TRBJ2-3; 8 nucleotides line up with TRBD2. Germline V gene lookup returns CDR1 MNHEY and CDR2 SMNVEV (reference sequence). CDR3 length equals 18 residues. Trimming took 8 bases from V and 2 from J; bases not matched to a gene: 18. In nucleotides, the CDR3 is TGTGCCAGCCGATGGGGGGTAACCGGGGGGGTCCTCACAGATACGCAGTATTTT. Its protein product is CASRWGVTGGVLTDTQYF.

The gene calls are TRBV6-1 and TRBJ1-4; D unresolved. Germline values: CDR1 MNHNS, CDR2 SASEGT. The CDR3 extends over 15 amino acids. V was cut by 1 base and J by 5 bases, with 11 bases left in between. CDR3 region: CASSEGWAQNEKLFF. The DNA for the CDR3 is TGTGCCAGCAGTGAAGGGTGGGCGCAAAATGAAAAACTGTTTTTT.

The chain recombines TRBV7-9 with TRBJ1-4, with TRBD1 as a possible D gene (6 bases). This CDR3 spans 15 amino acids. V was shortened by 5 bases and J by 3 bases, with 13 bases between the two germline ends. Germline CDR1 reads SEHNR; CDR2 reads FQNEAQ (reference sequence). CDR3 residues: CASSPRTASNEKLFF. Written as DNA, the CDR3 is TGTGCCAGCAGCCCCCGGACAGCCTCTAATGAAAAACTGTTTTTT.

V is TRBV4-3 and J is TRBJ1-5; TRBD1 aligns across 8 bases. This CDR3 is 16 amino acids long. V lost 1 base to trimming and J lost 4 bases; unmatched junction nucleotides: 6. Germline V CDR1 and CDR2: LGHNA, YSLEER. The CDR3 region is CASSQGEDRANQPQHF. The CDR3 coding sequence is TGCGCCAGCAGCCAAGGAGAGGACAGGGCTAATCAGCCCCAGCATTTT.

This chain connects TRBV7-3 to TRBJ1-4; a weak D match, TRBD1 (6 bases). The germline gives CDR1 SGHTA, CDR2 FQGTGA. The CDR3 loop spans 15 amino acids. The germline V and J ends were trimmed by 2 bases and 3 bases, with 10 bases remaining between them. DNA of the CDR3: TGTGCCAGCAGCTTAGGGGGGGGCTCTAATGAAAAACTGTTTTTT. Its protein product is CASSLGGGSNEKLFF.

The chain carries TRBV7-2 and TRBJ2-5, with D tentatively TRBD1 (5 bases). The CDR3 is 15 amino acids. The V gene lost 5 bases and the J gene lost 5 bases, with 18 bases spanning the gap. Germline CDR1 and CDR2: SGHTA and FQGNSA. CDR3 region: CASSPRTFKGETQYF. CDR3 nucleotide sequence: TGTGCCAGCAGCCCCCGGACATTTAAGGGGGAGACCCAGTACTTC.

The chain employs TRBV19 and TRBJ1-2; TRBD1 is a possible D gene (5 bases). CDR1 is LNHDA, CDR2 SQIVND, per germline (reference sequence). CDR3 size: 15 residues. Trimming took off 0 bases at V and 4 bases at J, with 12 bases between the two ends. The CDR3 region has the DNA TGTGCCAGTAGTATAGACCCAGGGACTATCTATGGCTACACCTTC. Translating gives CASSIDPGTIYGYTF.

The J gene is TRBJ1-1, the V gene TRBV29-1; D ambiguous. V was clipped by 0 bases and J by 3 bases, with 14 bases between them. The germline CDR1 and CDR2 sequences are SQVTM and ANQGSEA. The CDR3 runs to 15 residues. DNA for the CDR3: TGCAGCGTTGAAGATGGGCGGGGATCGGACACTGAAGCTTTCTTT. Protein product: CSVEDGRGSDTEAFF.

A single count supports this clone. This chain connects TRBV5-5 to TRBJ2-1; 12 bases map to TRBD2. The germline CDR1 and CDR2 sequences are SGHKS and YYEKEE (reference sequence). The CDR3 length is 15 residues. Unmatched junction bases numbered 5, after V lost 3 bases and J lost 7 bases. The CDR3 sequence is CASSWTSGDWNEQFF. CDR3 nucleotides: TGTGCCAGCAGCTGGACTAGCGGGGACTGGAATGAGCAGTTCTTC.

The CDR3: CASSLIAGAGDTQYF. In DNA, the CDR3 is TGTGCCAGCAGCTTAATAGCGGGGGCCGGGGATACGCAGTATTTT. The chain links TRBV7-2 to TRBJ2-3, with TRBD2 matching 9 bases. The V segment lost 2 bases and the J segment 6 bases; nucleotides outside the gene matches: 6. CDR3 length: 15 residues. Germline CDR1 reads SGHTA; CDR2 reads FQGNSA.

CDR3 in amino acids: CASSSPDNSNQPQHF. The CDR3, as DNA: TGTGCCAGCAGTTCCCCCGACAACAGCAATCAGCCCCAGCATTTT. The gene calls are TRBV27 and TRBJ1-5; D not resolved. The V and J ends lost 4 bases and 1 base respectively, with 11 bases between them. Germline V CDR1 and CDR2: MNHEY, SMNVEV (reference sequence). This CDR3 is built from 15 residues.

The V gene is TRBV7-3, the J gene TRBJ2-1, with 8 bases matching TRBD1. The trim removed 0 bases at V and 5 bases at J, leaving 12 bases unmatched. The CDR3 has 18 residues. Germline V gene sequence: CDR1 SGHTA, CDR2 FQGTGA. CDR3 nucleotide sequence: TGTGCCAGCAGCTTAACAGTTCGCGGGACAGGTTACAACAATGAGCAGTTCTTC. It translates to CASSLTVRGTGYNNEQFF.

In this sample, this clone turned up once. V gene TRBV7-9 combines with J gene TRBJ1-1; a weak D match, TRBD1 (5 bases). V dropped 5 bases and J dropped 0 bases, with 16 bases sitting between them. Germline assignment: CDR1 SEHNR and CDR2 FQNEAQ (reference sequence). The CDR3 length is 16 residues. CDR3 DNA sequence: TGTGCCAGCAGCCGGATGAACCCAGGGTTGAACACTGAAGCTTTCTTT. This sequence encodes CASSRMNPGLNTEAFF.

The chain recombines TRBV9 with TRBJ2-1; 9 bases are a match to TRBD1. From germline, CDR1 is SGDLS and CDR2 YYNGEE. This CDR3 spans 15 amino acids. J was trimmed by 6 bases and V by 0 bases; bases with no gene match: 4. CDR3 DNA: TGTGCCAGCAGCGTAGACGGACAGGGGATCAATGAGCAGTTCTTC. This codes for CASSVDGQGINEQFF.

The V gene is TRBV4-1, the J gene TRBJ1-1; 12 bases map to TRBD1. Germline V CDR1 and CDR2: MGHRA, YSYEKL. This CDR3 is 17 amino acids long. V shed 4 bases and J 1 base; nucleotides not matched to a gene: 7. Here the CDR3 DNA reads TGCGCCAGCAGCCTTTCCCCGGGACAGGGGGCGAACACTGAAGCTTTCTTT. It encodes CASSLSPGQGANTEAFF.

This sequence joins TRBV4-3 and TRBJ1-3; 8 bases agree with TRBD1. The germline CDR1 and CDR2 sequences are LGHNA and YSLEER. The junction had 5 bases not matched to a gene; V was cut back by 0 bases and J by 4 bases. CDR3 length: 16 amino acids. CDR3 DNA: TGCGCCAGCAGCCAAGAAAGCGGACAGGGCGGAAACACCATATATTTT. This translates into CASSQESGQGGNTIYF.

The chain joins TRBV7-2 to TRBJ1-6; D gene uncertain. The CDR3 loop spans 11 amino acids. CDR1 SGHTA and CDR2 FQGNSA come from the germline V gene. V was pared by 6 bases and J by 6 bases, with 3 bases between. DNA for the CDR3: TGTGCCAGCAGTCGTAATTCACCCCTCCACTTT. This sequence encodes CASSRNSPLHF.

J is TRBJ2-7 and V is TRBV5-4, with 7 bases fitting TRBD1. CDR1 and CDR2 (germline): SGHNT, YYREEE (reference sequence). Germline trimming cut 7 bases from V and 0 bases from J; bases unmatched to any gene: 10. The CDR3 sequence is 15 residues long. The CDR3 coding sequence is TGTGCCAGCGGGCCGACAGGGCCCCCCTCCTACGAGCAGTACTTC. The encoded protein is CASGPTGPPSYEQYF.

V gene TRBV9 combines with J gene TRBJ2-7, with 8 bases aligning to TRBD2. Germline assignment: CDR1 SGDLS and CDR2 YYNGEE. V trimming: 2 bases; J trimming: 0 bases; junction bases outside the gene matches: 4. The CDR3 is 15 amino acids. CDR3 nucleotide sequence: TGTGCCAGCAGCGTGGGCGGGGGGACCTCCTACGAGCAGTACTTC. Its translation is CASSVGGGTSYEQYF.

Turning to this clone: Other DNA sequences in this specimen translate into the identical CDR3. The CDR3 bases are TGTGCCAGCAGCTTAGACAGGGAGACCCAGTACTTC. Translated, it gives CASSLDRETQYF. The chain combines TRBV7-2 with TRBJ2-5; D is possibly TRBD1 (5 bases). The germline CDR1 and CDR2 sequences are SGHTA and FQGNSA. With 1 base removed from V and 5 bases from J, the gap between germline ends came to 5 bases. This CDR3 contains 12 residues.

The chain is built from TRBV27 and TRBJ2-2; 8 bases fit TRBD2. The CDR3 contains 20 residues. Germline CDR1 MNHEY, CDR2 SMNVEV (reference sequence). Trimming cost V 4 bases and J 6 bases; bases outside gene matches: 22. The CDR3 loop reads CASSSASWPLTSGVSGELFF. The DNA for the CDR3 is TGTGCCAGCAGTTCCGCCTCCTGGCCCCTTACTAGCGGAGTCTCCGGGGAGCTGTTTTTT.

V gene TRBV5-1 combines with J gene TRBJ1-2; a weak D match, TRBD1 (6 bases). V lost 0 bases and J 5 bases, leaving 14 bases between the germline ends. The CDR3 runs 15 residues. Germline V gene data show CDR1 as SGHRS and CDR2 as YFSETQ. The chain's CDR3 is CASSLASGAQYGYTF. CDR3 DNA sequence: TGCGCCAGCAGCTTGGCATCAGGGGCTCAGTATGGCTACACCTTC.